A selection of T cell receptor beta chains follows, all from one sample in a study of cytotoxic CD8 clonotypes in ibrutinib-treated CLL. Assay: immunoSEQ multiplex PCR; the TCRdb copy retains only in-frame clones and omits some. The table shows tens of thousands of clones, with over 55% occurring only once. Sequencing used PBMCs, obtained after 24 months of ibrutinib treatment. The source of these receptors is a human donor with chronic lymphocytic leukemia. Each CDR3 is given with its conserved first and last residue. The D gene is left open where the match is weak. Size tells how often a clone was seen (once, few, many) or the class of an expanded clone, and some rows leave it out.

TRBJ1-1 TRBV7-9 . TRBD1 CASSLTGEAFF TGTGCCAGCAGCCTGACAGGGGAAGCTTTCTTT
TRBJ2-2 TRBV6-5 . . CASRVTGRGTGELFF TGTGCCAGCCGGGTGACAGGTCGGGGCACCGGGGAGCTGTTTTTT
TRBJ1-3 TRBV4-2 few . CASSQGDALGSGNTIYF TGTGCCAGCAGCCAAGGCGACGCCCTAGGCTCTGGAAACACCATATATTTT
TRBJ1-1 TRBV5-1 . TRBD1 CASSFTTGDGTEAFF TGCGCCAGCAGCTTTACGACAGGGGATGGCACTGAAGCTTTCTTT
TRBJ2-5 TRBV4-1 . TRBD2 CASSQAGLGPQETQYF TGCGCCAGCAGCCAAGCCGGACTAGGGCCGCAAGAGACCCAGTACTTC
TRBJ2-2 TRBV19 . . CASHRVHGTGELFF TGTGCCAGCCACAGGGTCCATGGCACCGGGGAGCTGTTTTTT
TRBJ2-2 TRBV19 few . CASKLIGTGELFF TGTGCCAGTAAACTAATCGGTACCGGGGAGCTGTTTTTT
TRBJ2-7 TRBV6-4 . . CASSAGDGYEQYF TGTGCCAGCAGTGCCGGTGACGGGTACGAGCAGTACTTC
TRBJ2-5 TRBV7-6 . . CASSLVGGMETQYF TGTGCCAGCAGCTTAGTAGGGGGGATGGAGACCCAGTACTTC
TRBJ2-1 TRBV6-5 few . CASSELRNNEQFF TGTGCCAGCAGTGAATTGAGGAACAATGAGCAGTTCTTC
TRBJ2-7 TRBV28 once . CASTDLTDRSYEQYF TGTGCCAGCACCGACTTAACCGACAGGAGTTACGAGCAGTACTTC